This TCR beta chain was identified in a study of T cells in Graves' hyperthyroidism and ophthalmopathy (dated by TCRdb to about 2019). Some background on the complete study: To identify TCR V-J signatures that set the groups apart, the researchers used a discovery cohort of 95 to 100 patients, made up of approximately 43 with Graves' ophthalmopathy and about 59 with stable Graves' hyperthyroidism. Once sampling was done, hyperthyroidism patients were given methimazole at a starting dose of 30 mg daily, whereas ophthalmopathy patients were given high-dose intravenous methylprednisolone. TCR Vbeta CDR3 sequencing of 130 to 150 peripheral blood samples (fewer than 45 ophthalmopathy, roughly 72 hyperthyroidism and roughly 17 progressor patients) is reported in the paper. For training and testing, the 100 or so patients in the discovery cohort were randomly divided in a 7:3 ratio. Whether ophthalmopathy could be predicted prospectively was tested in an independent validation cohort made up of 18 to 20 hyperthyroidism patients plus 17 patients who later progressed to ophthalmopathy. The study also compared thyroid tissue and blood T-cell repertoires from over 5 Graves' hyperthyroidism patients.

Any patient with an uncontrolled infection, another autoimmune disease, pregnancy or lactation was excluded. Diagnoses were established on the basis of clinical symptoms, serum thyroxine and TRAb, thyroid ultrasound, and orbital computed tomography. Total RNA was extracted with Trizol reagent, and quality was checked on an Agilent 2100 Bioanalyzer. The TCR beta CDR3 regions were amplified from the RNA transcripts. The first round of RT-PCR for the TCR CDR3 was performed with the HTBI primer set and the Qiagen OneStep RT-PCR kit. Libraries were constructed in a second round of multiplex PCR, after which size selection and purification were carried out. Sequencing of the libraries was done on an Illumina HiSeq2000 using paired-end 100 bp reads. The study's processing was this. Raw data were processed with SOAPnuke, discarding reads with adapters, uncalled bases, mean Phred below 15, or no exact constant-primer or identifier match. High-quality paired reads were merged with COPE v1.2.5, and unique nucleotide sequences were defined as clonotypes. Clonotypes were aligned to IMGT TRBV, TRBD and TRBJ reference segments using MiTCR v1.1. The analysis was restricted to V-J combinations with a frequency above 0.0001, which together covered around 99% of the repertoires. The TCS score was defined as the ratio of F50 (clonal expansion) to E x V (chaos), calculated using BLOSUM62-based TCRdist between CDR3 peptides within each V-J. Welch's t-statistics and random forest reduced 514 V-J features to 10 to 15, which were used in a naive Bayes classifier (R e1071). The Morisita-Horn index was used to measure how similar the thyroid and blood repertoires were. In-frame beta chains were kept once TCRdb had trimmed the public reads at Q25 with fastp and called clones with MiXCR. CDR3 protein duplicates are merged, each entry listing the most common genes and DNA. In this record, the V and J calls reflect TCRdb's handling and not the investigators' own analysis. The sample table holds about 700,000 distinct CDR3 sequences, of which about 45% were seen once. The ten largest clonotypes hold less than 9% of the sample.

On the study overall, not on this receptor specifically: No statistical method was used to fix the sample size in advance, and group allocation was not hidden from the investigators. During validation, the model predicted progression to ophthalmopathy a median of around 6 months ahead of onset, with 70.59% sensitivity and about 72% specificity. Most expanded thyroid clonotypes (frequency above 0.001) were also found in blood, which suggests that blood repertoires may mirror thyroid immune responses. In cross-validation, a model built on a 13 V-J signature told ophthalmopathy apart from stable hyperthyroidism with under 90% sensitivity and about 81% specificity, and in testing the same model reached 80%/75%.

This clonotype was counted many times. Its specific antigen is unknown. No qualities accompany the bases; no much larger clone lies one base away. The source is an adult man with Graves' disease, either hyperthyroidism or ophthalmopathy (not recorded which). The sequenced sample consisted of peripheral blood or thyroid tissue (not recorded which).

In nucleotides, the sequence is TGCAGCGTTGAGGGTATGGCGGGGGAAGAGACCCAGTACTTC. This is translated as CSVEGMAGEETQYF. The rearranged segments are TRBV29-1 and TRBJ2-5, and 7 junction bases match TRBD2. The germline V end is reduced by 3 bases and the J end by 3 bases; junction bases left unmatched: 7. From cysteine to phenylalanine, the CDR3 is 14 amino acids long. Only the CDR3 portion is preserved as DNA: 42 bases, with reading frame beginning at the first base. The germline V gene provides CDR1 SQVTM and CDR2 ANQGSEA.